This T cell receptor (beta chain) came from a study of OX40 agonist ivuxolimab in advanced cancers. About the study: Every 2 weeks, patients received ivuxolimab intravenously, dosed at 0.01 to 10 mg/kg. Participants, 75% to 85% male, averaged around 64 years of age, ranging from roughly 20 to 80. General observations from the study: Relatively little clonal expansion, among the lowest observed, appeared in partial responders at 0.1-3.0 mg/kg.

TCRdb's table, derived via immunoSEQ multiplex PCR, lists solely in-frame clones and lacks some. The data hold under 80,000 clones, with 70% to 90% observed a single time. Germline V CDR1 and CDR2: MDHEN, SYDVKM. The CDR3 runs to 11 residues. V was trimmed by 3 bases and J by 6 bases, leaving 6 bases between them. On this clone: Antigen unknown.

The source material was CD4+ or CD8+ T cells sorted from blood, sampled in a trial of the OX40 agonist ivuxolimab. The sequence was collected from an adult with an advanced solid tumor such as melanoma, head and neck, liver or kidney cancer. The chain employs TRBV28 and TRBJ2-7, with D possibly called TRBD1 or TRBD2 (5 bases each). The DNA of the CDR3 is TGTGCCAGCAGTTTTGGGGGCGAGCAGTACTTC. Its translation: CASSFGGEQYF.